The 10 T cell receptor beta chains below were found in one sample sequenced in a study of glioma-infiltrating T cells (TCRdb year 2016). Sequencing instrument: Illumina MiSeq. The iRepertoire nested amplicon-rescue multiplex PCR (arm-PCR) platform was used to amplify TCR alpha and beta CDR3 regions from RNA. Clones were called with MiXCR by TCRdb after fastp trimmed the public reads at Q25, and only in-frame beta chains were retained. Rows are unified per CDR3 protein, each entry keeping the most common DNA and genes. This sample lists around 390,000 distinct CDR3 sequences; more than 35% were detected once. The ten largest clones add up to 12% of the sample. Sequencing input: glioma tissue, nonneoplastic brain tissue, or PBMCs (not recorded which). The receptors shown here come from a human donor with low-grade glioma or glioblastoma, undergoing nonglioma brain surgery, or in good health (not recorded which).

Comment on this clonotype: This may stem from a read error, because a much larger clone lies one nucleotide away. V gene TRBV28 combines with J gene TRBJ2-3; 11 bases fit TRBD2. The germline gives CDR1 MDHEN, CDR2 SYDVKM. Trimming removed 6 bases from V and 4 bases from J; junction bases left unmatched: 12. The CDR3 is made up of 17 amino acids. The CDR3 coding sequence is TGTGCCAGCAGCCCATTTTGCACTAGCGGGAGTGCAGATACGCAGTATTTT. Translation: CASSPFCTSGSADTQYF.

This clonotype was seen a handful of times. The CDR3 reads CASALQGSNTGELFF. The CDR3 DNA follows: TGTGCCAGCGCATTACAGGGATCGAACACCGGGGAGCTGTTTTTT. V and J are TRBV12-3 or TRBV12-4 and TRBJ2-2, with D perhaps matching TRBD1 (6 bases). V dropped 8 bases and J dropped 0 bases, with 13 bases sitting between them. The CDR3 runs 15 residues.

Note on this clonotype: Since the CDR3 does not end with the conserved phenylalanine or tryptophan, this likely comes from a read error. This sequence joins TRBV28 and TRBJ2-1; 11 bases map to TRBD2. The V segment lost 5 bases and the J segment 9 bases; nucleotides outside the gene matches: 9. CDR1 and CDR2 (germline): MDHEN, SYDVKM. This CDR3 spans 15 amino acids. The CDR3 loop is CASSLPRLAGSEQFL. Written as DNA, the CDR3 is TGTGCCAGCAGTCTCCCCCGACTAGCGGGAAGTGAGCAGTTCCTC.

This clonotype has only one observation. The chain links TRBV7-2 to TRBJ1-4; D is undetermined. V was shortened by 1 base and J by 10 bases, with 10 bases between the two germline ends. Germline CDR1 SGHTA, CDR2 FQGNSA. This CDR3 contains 13 residues. The CDR3 DNA is TGTGCCAGCAGCTTAGACCCCTTAGGAAAACTGTTTTTT. It is translated as CASSLDPLGKLFF.

With respect to this clonotype: Since a much larger clone is just one base distant, this may be a read error. V and J are TRBV7-2 and TRBJ2-7; 11 nucleotides agree with TRBD2. The CDR3 length is 15 residues. Looked up from germline, CDR1 is SGHTA and CDR2 is FQGNSA. CDR3 protein: CASSTTSGGHYVQYF. The DNA for the CDR3 is TGTGCCAGCAGCACTACTAGCGGGGGCCACTACGTGCAGTACTTC.

Points on this clonotype: Given a much more abundant clone one base away, this may be a read error. J is TRBJ1-1 and V is TRBV28, with D perhaps matching TRBD1 (5 bases). CDR1 MDHEN and CDR2 SYDVKM come from the germline V gene. The CDR3 consists of 15 residues. The CDR3, as DNA: TGTGCCAGCAGTTTATGGAGGGACTCGAACACTAAAGCTTTCTTT. It yields the protein CASSLWRDSNTKAFF.

V gene TRBV4-1 combines with J gene TRBJ2-7; D is undetermined. V was pared by 0 bases and J by 3 bases, with 9 bases between. This CDR3 contains 14 residues. Germline values: CDR1 MGHRA, CDR2 YSYEKL. The DNA of the CDR3 is TGCGCCAGCAGCCAAGATGAGAGAGGCTACGAGCAGTACTTC. Translating it yields CASSQDERGYEQYF.

This clonotype was seen only a few times. The rearrangement uses TRBV24-1 and TRBJ2-1; TRBD2 aligns across 11 bases. Germline trimming cut 3 bases from V and 7 bases from J; bases unmatched to any gene: 13. This CDR3 is built from 18 residues. Germline CDR1 is KGHDR and CDR2 is SFDVKD. CDR3: CATSDPILAGDGLNEQFF. CDR3 nucleotides: TGTGCCACCAGTGATCCGATACTAGCGGGAGATGGGTTGAATGAGCAGTTCTTC.

A few counts support this clonotype. The CDR3: CASRTLRTYEQYF. The CDR3 DNA follows: TGTGCCAGCAGGACACTACGGACCTACGAGCAGTACTTC. The chain uses TRBV2 and TRBJ2-7; D not resolved. The CDR3 contains 13 residues. V was cut by 6 bases and J by 2 bases, with 11 bases left in between. Germline V gene sequence: CDR1 SNHLY, CDR2 FYNNEI.

The V gene is TRBV29-1, the J gene TRBJ2-3; TRBD1 matches at 10 bases. The J call may be in error: the DNA end matches TRBJ1-1 better. The germline gives CDR1 SQVTM, CDR2 ANQGSEA. The CDR3 sequence is 13 residues long. The CDR3: CSVGGQGGIEAFF. For the CDR3, the DNA is TGCAGCGTGGGCGGACAGGGGGGGATTGAAGCTTTCTTT.